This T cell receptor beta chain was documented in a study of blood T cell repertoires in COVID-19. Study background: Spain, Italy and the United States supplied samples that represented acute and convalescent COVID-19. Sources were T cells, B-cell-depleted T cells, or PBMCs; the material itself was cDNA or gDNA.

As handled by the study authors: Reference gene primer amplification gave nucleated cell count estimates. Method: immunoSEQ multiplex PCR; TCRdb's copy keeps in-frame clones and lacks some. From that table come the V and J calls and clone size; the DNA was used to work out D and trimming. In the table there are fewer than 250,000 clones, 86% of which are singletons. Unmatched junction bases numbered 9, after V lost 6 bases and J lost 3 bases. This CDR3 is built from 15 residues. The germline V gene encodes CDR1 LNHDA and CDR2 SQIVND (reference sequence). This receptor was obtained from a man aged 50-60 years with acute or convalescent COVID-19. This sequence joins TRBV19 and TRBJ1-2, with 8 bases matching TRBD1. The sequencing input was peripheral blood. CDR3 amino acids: CASSNLVQGDYGYTF. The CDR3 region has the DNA TGTGCCAGTAGCAATCTCGTACAGGGGGACTATGGCTACACCTTC. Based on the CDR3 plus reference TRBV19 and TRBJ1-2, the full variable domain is DGGITQSPKYLFRKEGQNVTLSCEQNLNHDAMYWYRQDPGQGLRLIYYSQIVNDFQKGDIAEGYSVSREKKESFPLTVTSAQKNPTAFYLCASSNLVQGDYGYTFGSGTRLTVV.